This note documents a single T cell receptor (beta chain) sequence. Its antigen remains unknown. The sample is drawn from a study of CD8 T cells in ankylosing spondylitis. Study-wide results and caveats: Clones linked to disease, bearing a CD8+ phenotype, were relatively rare in peripheral blood. Ankylosing spondylitis blood appeared to carry a characteristic TCR beta motif of 7 or 8 highly homologous variants.

The CDR3 is 11 residues long. A quantitative 5'-RACE method, one with molecular barcodes, was used to make TCR beta libraries. TCRdb passed the 5' RACE reads through MiXCR, listing each CDR3 protein once. The sample lists 250,000 to 350,000 distinct CDR3 sequences; more than 20% were seen once. This sequence joins TRBV21-1 and TRBJ2-1; TRBD2 was called by the table and not checked on the DNA. TRBV21-1 is labeled a pseudogene. The receptor was isolated from a female donor with ankylosing spondylitis or in good health (not recorded which). The source material was blood, either unsorted or a sorted T cell fraction (not recorded which). CDR3 bases: TGTGCCTACCCTCCCTACAATGAGCAGTTCTTC. It specifies CAYPPYNEQFF.